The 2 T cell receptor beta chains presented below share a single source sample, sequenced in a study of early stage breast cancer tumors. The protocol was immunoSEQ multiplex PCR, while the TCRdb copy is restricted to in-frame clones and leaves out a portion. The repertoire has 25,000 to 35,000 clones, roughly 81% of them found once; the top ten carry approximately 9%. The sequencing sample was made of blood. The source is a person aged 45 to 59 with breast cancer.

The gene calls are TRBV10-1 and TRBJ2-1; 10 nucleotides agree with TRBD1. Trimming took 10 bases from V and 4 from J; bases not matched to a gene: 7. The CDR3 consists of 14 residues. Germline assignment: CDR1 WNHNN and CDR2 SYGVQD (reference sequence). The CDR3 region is CAKPRQGAYNEQFF. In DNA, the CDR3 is TGCGCCAAACCTAGACAGGGGGCTTACAATGAGCAGTTCTTC.

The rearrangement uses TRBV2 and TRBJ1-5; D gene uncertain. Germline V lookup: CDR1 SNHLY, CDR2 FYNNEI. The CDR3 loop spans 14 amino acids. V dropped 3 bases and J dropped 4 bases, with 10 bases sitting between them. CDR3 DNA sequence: TGTGCCAGCAGTGACACGAGGGATAATCAGCCCCAGCATTTT. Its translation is CASSDTRDNQPQHF.